This TCR beta chain stems from a study of T-cell reconstitution after alpha-beta-depleted transplantation in children. The CDR3 runs 14 residues. The germline V and J ends were trimmed by 3 bases and 6 bases, with 15 bases remaining between them. Per germline, CDR1 MGHRA and CDR2 YSYEKL. TCRbeta library preparation incorporated unique molecular identifiers. Each CDR3 protein is one row after TCRdb ran MiXCR on the PCR reads. Among over 400,000 distinct CDR3 sequences listed, around 12% were seen once. The count of this clonotype is one. The sample in question was PBMCs from the stem cell graft donor, obtained from the stem cell graft. The TCR originated in a human donor who donated a stem cell graft to a child with combined immunodeficiency. This sequence joins TRBV4-1 and TRBJ2-7; D is tentatively TRBD1 or TRBD2 (5 bases each). In DNA form, the CDR3 reads TGCGCCAGCAGCCACGCAACAATTGGGGGCGAGCAGTACTTC. It yields the protein CASSHATIGGEQYF.